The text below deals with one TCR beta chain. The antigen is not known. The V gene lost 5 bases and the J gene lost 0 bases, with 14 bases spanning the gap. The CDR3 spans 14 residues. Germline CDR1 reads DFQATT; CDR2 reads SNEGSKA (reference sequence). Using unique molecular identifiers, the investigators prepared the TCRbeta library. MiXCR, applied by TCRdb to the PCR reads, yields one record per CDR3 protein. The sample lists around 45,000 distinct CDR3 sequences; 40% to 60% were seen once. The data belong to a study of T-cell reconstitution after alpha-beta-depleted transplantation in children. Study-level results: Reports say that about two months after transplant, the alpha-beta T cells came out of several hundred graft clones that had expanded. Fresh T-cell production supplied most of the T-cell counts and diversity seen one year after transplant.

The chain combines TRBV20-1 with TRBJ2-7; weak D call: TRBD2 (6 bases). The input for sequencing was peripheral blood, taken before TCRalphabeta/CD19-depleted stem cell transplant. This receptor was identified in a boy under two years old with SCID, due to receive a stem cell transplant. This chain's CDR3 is CSAEPDYNSYEQYF. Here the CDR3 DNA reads TGCAGTGCTGAACCGGACTACAACTCCTACGAGCAGTACTTC.